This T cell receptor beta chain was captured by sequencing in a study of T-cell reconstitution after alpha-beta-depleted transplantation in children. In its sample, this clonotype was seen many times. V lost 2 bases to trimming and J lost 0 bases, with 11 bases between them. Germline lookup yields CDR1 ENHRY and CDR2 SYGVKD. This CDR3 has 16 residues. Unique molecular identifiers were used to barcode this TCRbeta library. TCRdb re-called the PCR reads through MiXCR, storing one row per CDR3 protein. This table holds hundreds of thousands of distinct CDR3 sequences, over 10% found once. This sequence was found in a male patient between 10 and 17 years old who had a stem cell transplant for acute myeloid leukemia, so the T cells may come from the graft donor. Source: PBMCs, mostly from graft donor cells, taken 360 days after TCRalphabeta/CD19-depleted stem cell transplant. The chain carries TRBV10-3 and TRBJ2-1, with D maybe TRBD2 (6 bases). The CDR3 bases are TGTGCCATCAGTGAGGCGGGACGGGTCTCCTACAATGAGCAGTTCTTC. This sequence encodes CAISEAGRVSYNEQFF.